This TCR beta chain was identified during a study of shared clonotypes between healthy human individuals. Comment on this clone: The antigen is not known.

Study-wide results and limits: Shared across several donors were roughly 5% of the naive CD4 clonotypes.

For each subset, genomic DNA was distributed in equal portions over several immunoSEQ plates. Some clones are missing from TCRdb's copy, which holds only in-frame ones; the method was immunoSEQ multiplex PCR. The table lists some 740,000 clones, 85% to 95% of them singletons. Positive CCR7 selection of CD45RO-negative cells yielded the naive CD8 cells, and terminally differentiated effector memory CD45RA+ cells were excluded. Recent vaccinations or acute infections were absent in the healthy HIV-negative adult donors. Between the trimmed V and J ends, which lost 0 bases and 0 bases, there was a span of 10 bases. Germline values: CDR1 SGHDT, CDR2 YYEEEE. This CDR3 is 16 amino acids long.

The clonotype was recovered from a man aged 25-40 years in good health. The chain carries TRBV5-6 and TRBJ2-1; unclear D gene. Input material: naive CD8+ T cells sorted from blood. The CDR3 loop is CASSLGDYSSYNEQFF. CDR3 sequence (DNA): TGTGCCAGCAGCTTGGGGGATTACAGCTCCTACAATGAGCAGTTCTTC.